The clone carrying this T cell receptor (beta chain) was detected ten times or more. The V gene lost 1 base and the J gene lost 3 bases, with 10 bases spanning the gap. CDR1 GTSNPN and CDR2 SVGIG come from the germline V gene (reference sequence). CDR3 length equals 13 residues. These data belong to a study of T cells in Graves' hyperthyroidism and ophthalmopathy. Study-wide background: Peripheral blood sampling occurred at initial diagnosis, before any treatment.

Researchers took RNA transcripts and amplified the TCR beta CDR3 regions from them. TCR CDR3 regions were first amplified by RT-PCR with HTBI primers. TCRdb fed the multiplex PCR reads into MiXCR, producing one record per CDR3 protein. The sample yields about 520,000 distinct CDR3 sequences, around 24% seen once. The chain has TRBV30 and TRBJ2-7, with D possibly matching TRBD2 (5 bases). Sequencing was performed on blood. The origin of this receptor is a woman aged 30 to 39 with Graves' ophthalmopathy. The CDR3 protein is CAWSGSSGYEQYF. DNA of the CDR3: TGTGCCTGGAGTGGTAGCAGCGGCTACGAGCAGTACTTC.